This T cell receptor (beta chain) was sequenced in a study of blood T cell repertoires in COVID-19. Study-wide context: Samples came from the United States, Italy and Spain, spanning acute and convalescent COVID-19. Sources were T cells, B-cell-depleted T cells, or PBMCs; the material itself was cDNA or gDNA.

Authors' processing steps: Researchers report that nucleated cell counts were estimated from reference gene primer amplification. The data were produced by immunoSEQ multiplex PCR, yet TCRdb's version contains in-frame clones alone and is incomplete. The V and J calls and the clone size are those of that table, but D and trimming were determined from the DNA. Among more than 200,000 clones, 84% were seen once, and the ten largest hold around 4.2%. The sequencing input was peripheral blood. The TCR comes from a man in his sixties with acute or convalescent COVID-19.

CDR3 region: CASSYNRGYTEAFF. The CDR3 nucleotides are TGTGCCAGCAGTTATAACAGGGGTTACACTGAAGCTTTCTTT. This sequence joins TRBV6-5 and TRBJ1-1; 7 nucleotides line up with TRBD1. CDR1 and CDR2 from the germline V gene are MNHEY and SVGAGI. The V segment lost 3 bases and the J segment 3 bases; nucleotides outside the gene matches: 4. The CDR3 contains 14 residues.